This entry describes one T cell receptor (beta chain). The antigen is not known. Repertoires were generated with immunoSEQ multiplex PCR, while TCRdb's copy carries only in-frame clones and drops some. This table has over 200,000 clones, 90% appearing once. These data originate in a study of cytomegalovirus exposure and HLA in healthy donors. On the study more broadly: The same platform was used for the 120 validation repertoires and the roughly 700 first-cohort repertoires, a later analysis reported. The study's findings and limits: The study flagged approximately 180 TCR beta chains as cytomegalovirus-associated.

CDR3 length: 13 amino acids. CDR1 is SGHVS, CDR2 FQNEAQ, per germline. The V gene end was trimmed by 4 bases and the J gene end by 10 bases; junction bases not matched to a gene: 10. The chain couples TRBV7-8 to TRBJ2-7; 7 nucleotides align to TRBD2. This sequence originates from a young woman in good health and CMV-seronegative. Specimen: PBMCs. The CDR3 protein is CASSSMPAGDQYF. The CDR3 nucleotides are TGTGCCAGCAGCTCCATGCCGGCGGGGGACCAGTACTTC.